The clone carrying this T cell receptor beta chain appeared many times. Its antigen is still unknown. This sample is part of a study of CD8 T cells in ankylosing spondylitis. Study-wide results and limits: A CD8+ phenotype characterized the disease-linked clones, which were relatively rare in peripheral blood.

Libraries of TCR beta came from quantitative 5'-RACE with molecular barcodes. From the 5' RACE reads, TCRdb called clonotypes with MiXCR, one entry per CDR3 protein. This sample has about 160,000 distinct CDR3 sequences, with approximately 20% found just once. This TCR came from a male donor with ankylosing spondylitis or in good health (not recorded which). The sample taken for sequencing was blood, either unsorted or a sorted T cell fraction (not recorded which).

CDR3 nucleotides: TGTGCCACCAGTCCTCCGGGACAGGGGGCAACTAACACCGGGGAGCTGTTTTTT. It codes for CATSPPGQGATNTGELFF. The chain joins TRBV24-1 to TRBJ2-2; 12 bases are a match to TRBD1. CDR1 is KGHDR and CDR2 is SFDVKD in the germline V gene. The CDR3 consists of 18 residues. Trimming removed 6 bases from V and 2 bases from J; junction bases left unmatched: 9.